The 21 T cell receptor beta chains listed next were all sequenced from one sample in a study of human T cells and chemical hapten exposure. TCRdb called the RACE reads again in MiXCR, with one record for every CDR3 protein. The top ten clones hold approximately 1.6% of a sample with fewer than 70,000 distinct CDR3 sequences, about 7% of them seen once. The time point here: pre-sensitization, week 0. Treatment denoted: therapeutic diphenylcyclopropenone sensitization with weekly scalp DPC. The sequencing used whole blood, collected in connection with sensitization to the hapten diphenylcyclopropenone (DPC). All receptors derive from a woman aged 25 to 39 with alopecia areata. Some clones in this sample may be carry-over from other donors' samples.

This clonotype was counted at least ten times. The chain combines TRBV29-1 with TRBJ2-3; 9 nucleotides agree with TRBD2. The germline CDR1 and CDR2 sequences are SQVTM and ANQGSEA. CDR3 length: 14 amino acids. After removal of 5 bases from V and 2 bases from J, the junction contained 5 bases not matched to a gene. CDR3 DNA: TGCAGCGTTTTGGGCGGGGGGGCCACAGATACGCAGTATTTT. This gives the protein CSVLGGGATDTQYF.

This clonotype was picked up many times. The rearrangement uses TRBV2 and TRBJ2-1; D unclear. CDR3 length equals 13 residues. Germline CDR1 is SNHLY and CDR2 is FYNNEI. With 10 bases removed from V and 8 bases from J, the gap between germline ends came to 18 bases. The CDR3 region is CATTQPPVYEQFF. The CDR3 DNA reads TGTGCCACCACTCAACCCCCAGTCTATGAGCAGTTCTTC.

J is TRBJ2-5 and V is TRBV10-3; D is possibly TRBD2 (5 bases). The CDR3 extends over 11 amino acids. V was trimmed by 8 bases and J by 4 bases, leaving 8 bases between them. The germline V gene encodes CDR1 ENHRY and CDR2 SYGVKD. The DNA for the CDR3 is TGTGCCATCGGTCGGGGAGAGACCCAGTACTTC. It specifies CAIGRGETQYF.

This clonotype was seen at least ten times. Written as DNA, the CDR3 is TGCAGTGCACCAGACCGGGATACAGTGGGCACCCAGTACTTC. Translating it yields CSAPDRDTVGTQYF. The V and J genes are TRBV20-1 and TRBJ2-5; maybe TRBD2 (5 bases). The germline CDR1 and CDR2 sequences are DFQATT and SNEGSKA (reference sequence). Trimming pared 6 bases from V and 8 bases from J, leaving 22 bases between. The CDR3 sequence is 14 residues long.

This clonotype was picked up many times. The genes are TRBV7-2 and TRBJ2-7; D assignment may be TRBD1 or TRBD2 (5 bases each). The CDR3 is 14 amino acids. Trimming took 5 bases from V and 2 from J, leaving 13 bases between them. The germline V gene encodes CDR1 SGHTA and CDR2 FQGNSA. The DNA of the CDR3 is TGTGCCAGCAGCCCGGGACCGCCGACCTACGAGCAGTACTTC. It encodes CASSPGPPTYEQYF.

This clonotype was recorded a few times. This sequence joins TRBV5-1 and TRBJ2-1; D possibly corresponds to TRBD2 (7 bases). The CDR3 length is 16 residues. Trimming left V 4 bases short and J 4 bases short, with 18 bases between. The germline gives CDR1 SGHRS, CDR2 YFSETQ. The CDR3: CASSPTLGGAYNEQFF. Written as DNA, the CDR3 is TGCGCCAGCAGCCCCACTTTGGGGGGGGCTTACAATGAGCAGTTCTTC.

The table lists this clonotype with many counts. The chain uses TRBV5-6 and TRBJ1-6, with D perhaps TRBD1 (5 bases). Trimming took 3 bases from V and 4 from J, leaving 11 bases between them. This CDR3 spans 15 amino acids. Germline CDR1 SGHDT, CDR2 YYEEEE. This CDR3 is CASSYLRQYNSPLHF. CDR3 sequence (DNA): TGTGCCAGCAGCTACCTCCGACAGTATAATTCACCCCTCCACTTT.

There are a few counts of this clonotype. The chain links TRBV20-1 to TRBJ1-5, with D maybe TRBD1 (6 bases). V was shortened by 0 bases and J by 9 bases, with 15 bases between the two germline ends. This CDR3 has 14 residues. From germline, CDR1 is DFQATT and CDR2 SNEGSKA (reference sequence). CDR3: CSARDLRPGAPQHF. The CDR3 DNA reads as TGCAGTGCTAGAGATTTACGCCCAGGGGCGCCCCAGCATTTT.

The table lists this clonotype with many counts. The gene calls are TRBV6-4 and TRBJ2-1; D gene unclear. Germline CDR1 reads MRHNA; CDR2 reads SNTAGT. The CDR3 runs 14 residues. The germline V and J ends were trimmed by 1 base and 9 bases, with 13 bases remaining between them. In DNA, the CDR3 is TGTGCCAGCAGTGACTTTCTAGGCGCGAGTGAGCAGTTCTTC. Translated: CASSDFLGASEQFF.

In this sample, this clonotype turned up many times. The rearrangement uses TRBV7-2 and TRBJ1-5; TRBD1 matches at 9 bases. The V and J ends lost 1 base and 9 bases, in that order; junction bases with no gene match: 7. The CDR3 extends over 15 amino acids. Per the germline V gene, CDR1 is SGHTA and CDR2 is FQGNSA. The chain's CDR3 is CASSLVYRGPGPQHF. The CDR3, as DNA: TGTGCCAGCAGCTTAGTGTACAGGGGGCCCGGGCCCCAGCATTTT.

CDR3 residues: CASSPADTLGTDTQYF. The CDR3 DNA sequence: TGTGCCAGCAGTCCCGCAGACACGCTCGGCACAGATACGCAGTATTTT. The chain couples TRBV12-3 or TRBV12-4 to TRBJ2-3; D gene uncertain. V gave up 5 bases and J gave up 1 base, with 16 bases separating them. The CDR3 is made up of 16 amino acids.

The chain carries TRBV30 and TRBJ2-5, with D tentatively TRBD1 (5 bases). In germline, CDR1 is GTSNPN, CDR2 SVGIG (reference sequence). The germline V and J ends were trimmed by 4 bases and 5 bases, with 11 bases remaining between them. The CDR3 has 12 amino acids. The chain's CDR3 is CAWTPGSETQYF. The CDR3 bases are TGTGCCTGGACCCCAGGGTCGGAGACCCAGTACTTC.

This clonotype was seen only a few times. The V call is TRBV6-6, the J call TRBJ1-4; D perhaps matches TRBD1 (6 bases). CDR3 length equals 14 residues. Trimming took 2 bases from V and 5 from J, leaving 9 bases between them. The V gene's germline CDR1 is MNHNY and CDR2 SVGAGI (reference sequence). DNA for the CDR3: TGTGCCAGCAGTTACGGGGGGGCAAATGAAAAACTGTTTTTT. Translation gives CASSYGGANEKLFF.

This clonotype was picked up many times. The genes are TRBV6-2 or TRBV6-3 and TRBJ1-6, with 9 bases matching TRBD1. V shed 6 bases, J shed 7 bases, and the junction held 7 bases outside the gene matches. Per germline, CDR1 MNHEY and CDR2 SVGEGT. The CDR3 is 15 amino acids. The CDR3 sequence is CASSTGQGKNSPLHF. The DNA for the CDR3 is TGTGCCAGCAGCACCGGACAGGGGAAGAATTCACCCCTCCACTTT.

With regard to this clonotype: A much more abundant neighbour one base away suggests this may be a read error. The chain carries TRBV5-1 and TRBJ2-5, with TRBD2 matching over 7 bases. Germline CDR1 SGHRS, CDR2 YFSETQ. V gave up 3 bases and J gave up 5 bases; unmatched junction bases: 10. The CDR3 is 15 residues long. The DNA for the CDR3 is TGCGCCAGCAGCTACCGCGGGGCGCGGGAGGAGACCCAGTACTTC. Its translation is CASSYRGAREETQYF.

This clonotype was detected many times. The genes are TRBV5-5 and TRBJ1-5; D may be TRBD1 (5 bases). From germline, CDR1 is SGHKS and CDR2 YYEKEE (reference sequence). The CDR3 has 14 residues. The V gene lost 4 bases and the J gene lost 0 bases, with 8 bases spanning the gap. The CDR3 loop reads CASSGTYSNQPQHF. CDR3 nucleotides: TGTGCCAGCAGCGGGACCTATAGCAATCAGCCCCAGCATTTT.

This clonotype was recorded many times. The gene calls are TRBV21-1 and TRBJ2-7. TRBV21-1 is a known pseudogene. The CDR3 loop spans 14 amino acids. The CDR3 sequence: CASSKRLEGYEQYF. CDR3 nucleotides: TGTGCCAGCAGCAAACGATTAGAAGGGTACGAGCAGTACTTC.

This clonotype was observed many times. This rearrangement joins TRBV7-3 to TRBJ2-2; D is possibly TRBD2 (6 bases). Germline V gives CDR1 SGHTA, CDR2 FQGTGA. V lost 0 bases and J 4 bases, leaving 12 bases between the germline ends. The CDR3 length is 16 residues. CDR3 sequence: CASSLTAGYGTGELFF. DNA for the CDR3: TGTGCCAGCAGCTTAACTGCGGGGTACGGCACCGGGGAGCTGTTTTTT. The complete variable domain, with remaining parts taken from reference TRBV7-3 and TRBJ2-2, reads GAGVSQTPSNKVTEKGKYVELRCDPISGHTALYWYRQSLGQGPEFLIYFQGTGAADDSGLPNDRFFAVRPEGSVSTLKIQRTERGDSAVYLCASSLTAGYGTGELFFGEGSRLTVL.

In its sample, this clonotype was seen many times. The gene calls are TRBV29-1 and TRBJ1-1; D remains unclear. V was shortened by 0 bases and J by 4 bases, with 6 bases between the two germline ends. Germline assignment: CDR1 SQVTM and CDR2 ANQGSEA. This CDR3 spans 12 amino acids. CDR3 sequence reads: CSVEDVGTEAFF. In nucleotides, the CDR3 is TGCAGCGTTGAAGATGTGGGCACTGAAGCTTTCTTT.

This clonotype was seen many times. The chain recombines TRBV9 with TRBJ1-5, with 8 bases identical to TRBD1. Per the germline V gene, CDR1 is SGDLS and CDR2 is YYNGEE. V dropped 0 bases and J dropped 7; count of bases not matched to a gene: 15. This CDR3 contains 18 residues. The CDR3 loop reads CASSVVVVRTGHRQPQHF. CDR3 nucleotide sequence: TGTGCCAGCAGCGTAGTAGTAGTTCGGACAGGGCATAGACAGCCCCAGCATTTT.

This clonotype was detected only a few times. J is TRBJ2-1 and V is TRBV29-1; TRBD1 might be the D (6 bases). V lost 1 base, J lost 8 bases, and 9 bases lay in between. CDR3 size: 12 residues. Germline-derived CDR1 and CDR2 are SQVTM and ANQGSEA. CDR3 DNA: TGCAGCGTTGAAGGGACAGTAGATGAGCAGTTCTTC. Translation: CSVEGTVDEQFF.